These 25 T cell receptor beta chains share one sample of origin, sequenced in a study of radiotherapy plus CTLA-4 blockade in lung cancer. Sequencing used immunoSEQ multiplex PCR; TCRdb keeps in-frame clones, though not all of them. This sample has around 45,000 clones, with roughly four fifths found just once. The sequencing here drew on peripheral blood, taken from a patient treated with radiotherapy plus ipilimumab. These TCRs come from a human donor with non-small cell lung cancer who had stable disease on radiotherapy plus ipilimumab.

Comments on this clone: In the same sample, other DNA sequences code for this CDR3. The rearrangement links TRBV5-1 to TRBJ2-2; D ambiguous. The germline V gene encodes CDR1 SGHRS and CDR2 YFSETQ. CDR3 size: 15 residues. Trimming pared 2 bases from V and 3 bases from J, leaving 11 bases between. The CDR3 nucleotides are TGCGCCAGCAGCTTACGTGGGCTGGACACCGGGGAGCTGTTTTTT. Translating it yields CASSLRGLDTGELFF.

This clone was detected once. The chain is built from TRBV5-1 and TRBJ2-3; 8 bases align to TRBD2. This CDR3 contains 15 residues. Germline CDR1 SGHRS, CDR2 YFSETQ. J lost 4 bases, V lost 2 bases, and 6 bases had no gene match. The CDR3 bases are TGCGCCAGCAGCTTTTCGACTAGCGAATCAGATACGCAGTATTTT. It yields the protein CASSFSTSESDTQYF.

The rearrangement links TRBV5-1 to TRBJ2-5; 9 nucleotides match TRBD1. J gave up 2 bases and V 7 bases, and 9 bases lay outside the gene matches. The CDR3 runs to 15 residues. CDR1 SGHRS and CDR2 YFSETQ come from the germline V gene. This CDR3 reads CASGQTGGLQETQYF. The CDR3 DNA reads TGCGCCAGCGGACAGACAGGGGGTCTTCAAGAGACCCAGTACTTC.

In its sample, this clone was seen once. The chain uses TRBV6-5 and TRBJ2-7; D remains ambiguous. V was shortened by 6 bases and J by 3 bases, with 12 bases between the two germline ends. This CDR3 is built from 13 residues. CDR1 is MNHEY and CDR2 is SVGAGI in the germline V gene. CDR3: CASSNWADYEQYV. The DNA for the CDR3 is TGTGCCAGCAGCAACTGGGCAGACTACGAGCAGTACGTC.

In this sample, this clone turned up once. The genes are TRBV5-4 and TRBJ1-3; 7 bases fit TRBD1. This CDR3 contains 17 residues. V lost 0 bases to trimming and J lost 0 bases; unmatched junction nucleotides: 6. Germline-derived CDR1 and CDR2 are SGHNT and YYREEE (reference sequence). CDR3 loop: CASSLAGTVFSGNTIYF. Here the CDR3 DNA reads TGTGCCAGCAGCTTGGCCGGGACAGTATTCTCTGGAAACACCATATATTTT.

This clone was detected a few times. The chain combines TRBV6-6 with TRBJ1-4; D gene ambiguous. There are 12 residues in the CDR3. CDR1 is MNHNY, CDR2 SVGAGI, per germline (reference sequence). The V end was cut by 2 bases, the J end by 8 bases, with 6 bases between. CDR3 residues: CASSYGEEKLFF. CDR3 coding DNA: TGTGCCAGCAGTTACGGGGAGGAAAAACTGTTTTTT.

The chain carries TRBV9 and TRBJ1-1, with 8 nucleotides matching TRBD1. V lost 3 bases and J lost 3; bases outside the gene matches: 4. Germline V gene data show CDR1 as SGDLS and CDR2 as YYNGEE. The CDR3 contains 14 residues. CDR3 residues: CASSGSGGYTEAFF. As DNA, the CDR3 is TGTGCCAGCAGCGGCTCAGGGGGCTACACTGAAGCTTTCTTT.

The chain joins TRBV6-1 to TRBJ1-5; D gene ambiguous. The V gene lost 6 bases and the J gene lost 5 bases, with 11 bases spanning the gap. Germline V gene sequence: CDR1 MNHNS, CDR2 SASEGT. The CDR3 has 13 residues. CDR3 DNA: TGTGCCAGCAGCCCCCAAGGCGATCAGCCCCAGCATTTT. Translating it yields CASSPQGDQPQHF.

The CDR3 sequence: CASSQGLNQPQHF. Written as DNA, the CDR3 is TGTGCCAGCAGCCAGGGGCTCAATCAGCCCCAGCATTTT. V usage is TRBV11-2 and J usage is TRBJ1-5, with a weak D call TRBD1 (6 bases). V lost 5 bases, J lost 3 bases, and 8 bases lay in between. Germline CDR1 SGHAT, CDR2 FQNNGV. The CDR3 covers 13 residues.

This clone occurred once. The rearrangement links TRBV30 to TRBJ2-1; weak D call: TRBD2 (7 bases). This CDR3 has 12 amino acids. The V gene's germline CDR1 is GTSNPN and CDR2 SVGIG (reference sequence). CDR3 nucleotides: TGTACCTCGGAAGGGGGGGGCGGGCAGCAGTTCTTC. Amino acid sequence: CTSEGGGGQQFF.

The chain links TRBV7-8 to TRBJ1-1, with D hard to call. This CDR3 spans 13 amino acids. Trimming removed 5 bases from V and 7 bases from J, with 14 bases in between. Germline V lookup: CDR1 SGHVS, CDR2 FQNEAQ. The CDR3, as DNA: TGTGCCAGCAGCCTAGACCGGCACAGTGAAGCTTTCTTT. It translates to CASSLDRHSEAFF.

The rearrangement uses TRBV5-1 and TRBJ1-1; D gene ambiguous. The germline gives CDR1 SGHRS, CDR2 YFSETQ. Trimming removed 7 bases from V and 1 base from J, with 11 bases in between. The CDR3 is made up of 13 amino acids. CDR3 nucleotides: TGCGCCAGCTCCCAGAACAAGAACACTGAAGCTTTCTTT. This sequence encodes CASSQNKNTEAFF. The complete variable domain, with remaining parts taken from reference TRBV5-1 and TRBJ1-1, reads KAGVTQTPRYLIKTRGQQVTLSCSPISGHRSVSWYQQTPGQGLQFLFEYFSETQRNKGNFPGRFSGRQFSNSRSEMNVSTLELGDSALYLCASSQNKNTEAFFGQGTRLTVV.

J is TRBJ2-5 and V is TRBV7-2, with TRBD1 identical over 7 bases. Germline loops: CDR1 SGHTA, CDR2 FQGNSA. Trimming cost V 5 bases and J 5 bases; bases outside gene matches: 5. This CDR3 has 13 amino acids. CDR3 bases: TGTGCCAGCAGCCCTCAGGGGGTCGAGACCCAGTACTTC. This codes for CASSPQGVETQYF. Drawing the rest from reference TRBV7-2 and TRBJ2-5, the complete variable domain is GAGVSQSPSNKVTEKGKDVELRCDPISGHTALYWYRQSLGQGLEFLIYFQGNSAPDKSGLPSDRFSAERTGGSVSTLTIQRTQQEDSAVYLCASSPQGVETQYFGPGTRLLVL.

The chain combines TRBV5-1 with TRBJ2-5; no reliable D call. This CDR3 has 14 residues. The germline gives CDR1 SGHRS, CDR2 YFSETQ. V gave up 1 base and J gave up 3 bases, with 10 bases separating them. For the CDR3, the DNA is TGCGCCAGCAGCTTGAATACAGCTGAAGAGACCCAGTACTTC. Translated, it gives CASSLNTAEETQYF.

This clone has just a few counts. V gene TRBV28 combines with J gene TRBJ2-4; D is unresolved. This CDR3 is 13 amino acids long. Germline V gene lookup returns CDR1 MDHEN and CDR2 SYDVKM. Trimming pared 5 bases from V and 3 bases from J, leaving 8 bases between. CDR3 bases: TGTGCCAGCAGTCTAGACGTCAAAAACATTCAGTACTTC. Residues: CASSLDVKNIQYF.

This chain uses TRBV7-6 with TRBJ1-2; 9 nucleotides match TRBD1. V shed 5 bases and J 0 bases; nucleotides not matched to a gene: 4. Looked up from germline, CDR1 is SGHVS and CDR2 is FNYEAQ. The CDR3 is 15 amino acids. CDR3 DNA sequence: TGTGCCAGCAGCCTCGGACAGGGGCCTAACTATGGCTACACCTTC. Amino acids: CASSLGQGPNYGYTF.

In DNA form, the CDR3 reads TGTGCCAGCAGCGTTATGGGCCAAGAGACCCAGTACTTC. This encodes CASSVMGQETQYF. This rearrangement joins TRBV9 to TRBJ2-5; D not certain. Germline CDR1 SGDLS, CDR2 YYNGEE. CDR3 length equals 13 residues. The V end lost 2 bases, the J end lost 1 base, and 6 bases lay between the germline ends.

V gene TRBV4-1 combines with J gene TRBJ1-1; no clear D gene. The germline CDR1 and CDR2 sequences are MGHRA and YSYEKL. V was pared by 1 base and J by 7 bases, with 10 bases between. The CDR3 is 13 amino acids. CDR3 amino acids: CASSQALHLEAFF. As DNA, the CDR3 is TGCGCCAGCAGCCAAGCCCTACACCTTGAAGCTTTCTTT.

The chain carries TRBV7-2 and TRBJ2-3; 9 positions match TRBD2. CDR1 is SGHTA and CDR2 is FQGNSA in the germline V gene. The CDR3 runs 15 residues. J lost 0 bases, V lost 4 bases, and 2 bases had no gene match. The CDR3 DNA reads TGTGCCAGCAGCTCTAGCGGGGTTAGCACAGATACGCAGTATTTT. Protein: CASSSSGVSTDTQYF.

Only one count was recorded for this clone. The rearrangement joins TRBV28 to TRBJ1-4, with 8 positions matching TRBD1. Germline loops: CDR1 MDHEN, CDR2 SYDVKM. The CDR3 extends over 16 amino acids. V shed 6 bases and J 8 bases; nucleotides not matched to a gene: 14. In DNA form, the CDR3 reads TGTGCCAGCAGCCAGGACAGGGCCCTCGCCGGAGAAAAACTGTTTTTT. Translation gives CASSQDRALAGEKLFF.

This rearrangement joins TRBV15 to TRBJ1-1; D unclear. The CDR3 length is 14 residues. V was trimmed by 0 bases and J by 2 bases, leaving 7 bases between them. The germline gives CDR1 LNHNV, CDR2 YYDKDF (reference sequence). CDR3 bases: TGTGCCACCAGCAGAGATAGAATAAACACTGAAGCTTTCTTT. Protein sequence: CATSRDRINTEAFF. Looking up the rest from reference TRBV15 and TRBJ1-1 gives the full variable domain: DAMVIQNPRYQVTQFGKPVTLSCSQTLNHNVMYWYQQKSSQAPKLLFHYYDKDFNNEADTPDNFQSRRPNTSFCFLDIRSPGLGDTAMYLCATSRDRINTEAFFGQGTRLTVV.

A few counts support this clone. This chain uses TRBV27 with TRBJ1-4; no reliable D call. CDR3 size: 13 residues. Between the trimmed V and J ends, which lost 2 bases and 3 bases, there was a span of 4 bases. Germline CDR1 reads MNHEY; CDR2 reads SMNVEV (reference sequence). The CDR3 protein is CASSLVANEKLFF. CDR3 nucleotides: TGTGCCAGCAGTTTAGTAGCTAATGAAAAACTGTTTTTT.

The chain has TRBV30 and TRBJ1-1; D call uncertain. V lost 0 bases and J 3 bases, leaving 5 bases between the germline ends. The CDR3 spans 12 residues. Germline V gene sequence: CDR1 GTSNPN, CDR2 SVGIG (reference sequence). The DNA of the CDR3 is TGTGCCTGGAGTGTACGGGACACTGAAGCTTTCTTT. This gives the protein CAWSVRDTEAFF.

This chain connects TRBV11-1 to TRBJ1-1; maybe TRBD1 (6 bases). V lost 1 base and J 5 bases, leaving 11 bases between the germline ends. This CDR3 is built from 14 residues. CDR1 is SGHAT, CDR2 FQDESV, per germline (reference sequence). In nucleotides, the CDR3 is TGTGCCAGCAGCTTAGAAGGGGGGCAAACTGAAGCTTTCTTT. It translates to CASSLEGGQTEAFF.

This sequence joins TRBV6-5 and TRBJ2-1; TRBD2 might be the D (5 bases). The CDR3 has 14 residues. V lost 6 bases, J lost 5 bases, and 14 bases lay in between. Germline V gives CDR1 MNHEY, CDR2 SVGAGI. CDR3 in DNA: TGTGCCAGCAGCGGACTGGGTTTGGACAATGAGCAGTTCTTC. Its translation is CASSGLGLDNEQFF.